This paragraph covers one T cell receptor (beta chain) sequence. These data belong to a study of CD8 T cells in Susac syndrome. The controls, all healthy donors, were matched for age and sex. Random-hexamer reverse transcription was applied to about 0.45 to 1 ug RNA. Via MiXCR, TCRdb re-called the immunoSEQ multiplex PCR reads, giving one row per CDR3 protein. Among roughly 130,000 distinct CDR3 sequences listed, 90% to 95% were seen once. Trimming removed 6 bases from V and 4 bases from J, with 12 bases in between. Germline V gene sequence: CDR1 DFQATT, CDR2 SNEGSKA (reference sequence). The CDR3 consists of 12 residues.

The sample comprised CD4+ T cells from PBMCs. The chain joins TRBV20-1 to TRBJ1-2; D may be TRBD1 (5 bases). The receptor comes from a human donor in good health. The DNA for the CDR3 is TGCAGTGCCTGGGGGGGGTTCTATGGCTACACCTTC. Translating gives CSAWGGFYGYTF.